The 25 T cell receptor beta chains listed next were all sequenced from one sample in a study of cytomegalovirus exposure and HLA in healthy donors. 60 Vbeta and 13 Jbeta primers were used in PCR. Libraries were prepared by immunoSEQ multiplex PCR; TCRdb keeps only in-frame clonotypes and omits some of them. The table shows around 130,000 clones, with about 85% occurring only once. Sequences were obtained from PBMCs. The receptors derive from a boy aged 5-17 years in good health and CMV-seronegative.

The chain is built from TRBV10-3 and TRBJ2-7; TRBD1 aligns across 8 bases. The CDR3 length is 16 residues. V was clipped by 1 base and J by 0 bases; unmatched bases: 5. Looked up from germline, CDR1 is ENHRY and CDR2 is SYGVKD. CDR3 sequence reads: CAISEWGQASSYEQYF. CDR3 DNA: TGTGCCATCAGTGAGTGGGGACAGGCAAGCTCCTACGAGCAGTACTTC.

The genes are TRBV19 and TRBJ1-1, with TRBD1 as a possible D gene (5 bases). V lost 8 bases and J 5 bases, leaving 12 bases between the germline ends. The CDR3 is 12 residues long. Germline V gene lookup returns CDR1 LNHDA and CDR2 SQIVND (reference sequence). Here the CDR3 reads CASFAGPTEAFF. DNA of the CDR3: TGTGCCAGTTTTGCAGGGCCTACTGAAGCTTTCTTT.

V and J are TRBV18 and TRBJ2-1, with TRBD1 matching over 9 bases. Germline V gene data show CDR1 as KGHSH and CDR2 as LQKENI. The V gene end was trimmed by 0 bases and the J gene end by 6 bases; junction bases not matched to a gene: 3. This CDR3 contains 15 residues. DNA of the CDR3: TGTGCCAGCTCACCACCGGGACAGGGACGCAATGAGCAGTTCTTC. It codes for CASSPPGQGRNEQFF.

CDR3 DNA: TGTGCCAGCAGTGCCCAGGGAGGAGGAAACACCGGGGAGCTGTTTTTT. It is translated as CASSAQGGGNTGELFF. V usage is TRBV2 and J usage is TRBJ2-2; the D gene is possibly TRBD2 (6 bases). The V gene lost 4 bases and the J gene lost 2 bases, with 14 bases spanning the gap. Germline CDR1 SNHLY, CDR2 FYNNEI. The CDR3 consists of 16 residues.

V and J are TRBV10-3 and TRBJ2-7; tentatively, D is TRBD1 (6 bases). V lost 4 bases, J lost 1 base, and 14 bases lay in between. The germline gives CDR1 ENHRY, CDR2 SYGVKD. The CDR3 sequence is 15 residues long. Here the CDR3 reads CAISVGPGASYEQYF. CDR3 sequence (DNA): TGTGCCATCAGTGTGGGGCCAGGGGCATCCTACGAGCAGTACTTC.

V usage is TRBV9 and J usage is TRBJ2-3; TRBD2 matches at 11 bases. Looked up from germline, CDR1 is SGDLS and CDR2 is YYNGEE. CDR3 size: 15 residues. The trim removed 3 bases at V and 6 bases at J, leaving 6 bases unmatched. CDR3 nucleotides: TGTGCCAGCAGCGAGACTAGCGGGAACTTGGATACGCAGTATTTT. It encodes CASSETSGNLDTQYF. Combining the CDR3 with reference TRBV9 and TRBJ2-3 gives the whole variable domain DSGVTQTPKHLITATGQRVTLRCSPRSGDLSVYWYQQSLDQGLQFLIQYYNGEERAKGNILERFSAQQFPDLHSELNLSSLELGDSALYFCASSETSGNLDTQYFGPGTRLTVL.

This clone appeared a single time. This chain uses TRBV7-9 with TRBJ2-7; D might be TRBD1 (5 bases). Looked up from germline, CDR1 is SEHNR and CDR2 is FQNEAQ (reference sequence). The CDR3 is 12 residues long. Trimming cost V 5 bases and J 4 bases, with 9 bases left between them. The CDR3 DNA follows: TGTGCCAGCAGCCGTCGACAGTACGAGCAGTACTTC. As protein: CASSRRQYEQYF.

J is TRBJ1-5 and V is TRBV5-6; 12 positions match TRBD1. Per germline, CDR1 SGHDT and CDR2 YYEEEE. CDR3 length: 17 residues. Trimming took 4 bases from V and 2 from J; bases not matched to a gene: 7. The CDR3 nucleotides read TGTGCCAGCAGCCGGGACAGGGGGCGGTTGCGCAATCAGCCCCAGCATTTT. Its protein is CASSRDRGRLRNQPQHF. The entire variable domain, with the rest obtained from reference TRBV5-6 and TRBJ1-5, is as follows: DAGVTQSPTHLIKTRGQQVTLRCSPKSGHDTVSWYQQALGQGPQFIFQYYEEEERQRGNFPDRFSGHQFPNYSSELNVNALLLGDSALYLCASSRDRGRLRNQPQHFGDGTRLSIL.

The CDR3 DNA reads as TGTGCCTGGAGTGTACTAGCGGGAGGGCCGGGGGAGACCCAGTACTTC. It specifies CAWSVLAGGPGETQYF. V is TRBV30 and J is TRBJ2-5; 13 bases map to TRBD2. CDR1 and CDR2 from the germline V gene are GTSNPN and SVGIG (reference sequence). V gave up 0 bases and J gave up 5 bases; unmatched junction bases: 6. There are 16 residues in the CDR3.

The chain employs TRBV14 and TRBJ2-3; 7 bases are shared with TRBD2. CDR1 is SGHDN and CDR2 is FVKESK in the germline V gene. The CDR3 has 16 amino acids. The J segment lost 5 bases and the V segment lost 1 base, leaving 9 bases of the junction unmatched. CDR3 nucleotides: TGTGCCAGCAGCCAAGTGCGAGGACTAGATGGAGATACGCAGTATTTT. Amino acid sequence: CASSQVRGLDGDTQYF.

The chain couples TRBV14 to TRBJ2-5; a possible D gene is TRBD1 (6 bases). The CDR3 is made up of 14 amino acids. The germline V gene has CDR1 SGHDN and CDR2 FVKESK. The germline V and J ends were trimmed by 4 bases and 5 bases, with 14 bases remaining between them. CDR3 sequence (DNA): TGTGCCAGCAGCCCCAGGGGTTTTGGGGAGACCCAGTACTTC. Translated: CASSPRGFGETQYF.

CDR3 DNA sequence: TGTGCCAGCAGCTCAGTTAGCGGGGGGACAGATACGCAGTATTTT. Translation: CASSSVSGGTDTQYF. The genes are TRBV5-4 and TRBJ2-3; 10 bases align to TRBD2. Looked up from germline, CDR1 is SGHNT and CDR2 is YYREEE (reference sequence). The CDR3 contains 15 residues. Germline trimming cut 3 bases from V and 3 bases from J; bases unmatched to any gene: 4.

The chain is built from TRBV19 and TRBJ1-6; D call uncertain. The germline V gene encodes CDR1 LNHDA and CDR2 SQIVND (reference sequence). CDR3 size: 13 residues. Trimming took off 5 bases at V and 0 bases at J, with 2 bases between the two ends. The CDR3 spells CASSLSYNSPLHF. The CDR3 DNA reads TGTGCCAGTAGTCTCTCCTATAATTCACCCCTCCACTTT.

The CDR3 loop reads CAISESDGGLQYF. The CDR3 DNA sequence: TGTGCCATCAGTGAGTCGGACGGGGGACTCCAGTACTTC. This sequence joins TRBV10-3 and TRBJ2-5, with a possible D match to TRBD2 (6 bases). The ends were cut back, 0 bases at V and 10 bases at J, with 12 bases in the middle. The germline gives CDR1 ENHRY, CDR2 SYGVKD. The CDR3 length is 13 residues.

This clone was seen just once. In nucleotides, the CDR3 is TGTGCCAGCAGCGTAGAGGCTAGCGGGACCGGGGAGCTGTTTTTT. Encoded protein: CASSVEASGTGELFF. This chain connects TRBV9 to TRBJ2-2; 8 bases match TRBD2. This CDR3 spans 15 amino acids. The germline gives CDR1 SGDLS, CDR2 YYNGEE. Germline trimming cut 0 bases from V and 5 bases from J; bases unmatched to any gene: 3.

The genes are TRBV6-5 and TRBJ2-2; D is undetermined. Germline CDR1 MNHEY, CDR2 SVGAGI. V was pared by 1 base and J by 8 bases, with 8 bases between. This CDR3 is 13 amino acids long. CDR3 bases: TGTGCCAGCAGTTACTATTCGAGGGGGGAGCTGTTTTTT. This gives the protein CASSYYSRGELFF.

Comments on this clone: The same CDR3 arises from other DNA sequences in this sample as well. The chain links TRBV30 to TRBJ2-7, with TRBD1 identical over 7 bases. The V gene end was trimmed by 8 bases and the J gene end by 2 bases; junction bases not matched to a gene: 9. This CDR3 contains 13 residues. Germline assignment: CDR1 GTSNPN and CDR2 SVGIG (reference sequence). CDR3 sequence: CASGGQAAYEQYF. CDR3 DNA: TGTGCCAGCGGAGGACAGGCGGCCTACGAGCAGTACTTC.

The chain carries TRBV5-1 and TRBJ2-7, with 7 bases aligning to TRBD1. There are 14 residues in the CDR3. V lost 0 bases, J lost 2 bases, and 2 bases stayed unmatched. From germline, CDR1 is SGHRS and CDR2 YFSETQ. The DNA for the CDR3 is TGCGCCAGCAGCTTGGGGGACAGCGCCTACGAGCAGTACTTC. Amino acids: CASSLGDSAYEQYF.

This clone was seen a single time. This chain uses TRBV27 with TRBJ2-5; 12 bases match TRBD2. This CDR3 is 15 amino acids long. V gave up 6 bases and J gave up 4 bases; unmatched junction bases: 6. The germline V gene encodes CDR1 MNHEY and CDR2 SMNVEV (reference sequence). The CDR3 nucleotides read TGTGCCAGCAGGCTAGCGGGGGGGCTCAGAGAGACCCAGTACTTC. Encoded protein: CASRLAGGLRETQYF.

The CDR3 sequence: CASRSTANYGYTF. Here the CDR3 DNA reads TGTGCCAGCAGATCGACAGCTAACTATGGCTACACCTTC. The rearrangement joins TRBV6-1 to TRBJ1-2; maybe TRBD1 (5 bases). Germline V lookup: CDR1 MNHNS, CDR2 SASEGT. Trimming removed 6 bases at V and 0 bases at J, with 8 bases between. The CDR3 is 13 residues long.

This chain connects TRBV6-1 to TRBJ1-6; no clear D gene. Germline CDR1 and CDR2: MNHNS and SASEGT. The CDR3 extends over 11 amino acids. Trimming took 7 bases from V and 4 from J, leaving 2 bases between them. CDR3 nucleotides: TGTGCCAGCACGTATAATTCACCCCTCCACTTT. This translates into CASTYNSPLHF.

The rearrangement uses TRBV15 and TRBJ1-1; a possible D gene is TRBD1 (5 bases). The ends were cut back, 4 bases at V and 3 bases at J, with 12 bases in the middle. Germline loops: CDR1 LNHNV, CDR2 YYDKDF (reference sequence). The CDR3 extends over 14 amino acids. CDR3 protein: CATSILGGDTEAFF. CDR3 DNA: TGTGCCACCAGCATCCTGGGAGGGGACACTGAAGCTTTCTTT. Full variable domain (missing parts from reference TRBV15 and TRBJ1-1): DAMVIQNPRYQVTQFGKPVTLSCSQTLNHNVMYWYQQKSSQAPKLLFHYYDKDFNNEADTPDNFQSRRPNTSFCFLDIRSPGLGDTAMYLCATSILGGDTEAFFGQGTRLTVV.

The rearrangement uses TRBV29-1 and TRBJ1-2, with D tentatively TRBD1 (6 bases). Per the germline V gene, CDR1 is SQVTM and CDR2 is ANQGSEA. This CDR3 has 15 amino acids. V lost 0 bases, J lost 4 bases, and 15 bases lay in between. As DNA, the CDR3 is TGCAGCGTTGAAGATCAAAGGCAGGGGAGCTATGGCTACACCTTC. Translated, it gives CSVEDQRQGSYGYTF.

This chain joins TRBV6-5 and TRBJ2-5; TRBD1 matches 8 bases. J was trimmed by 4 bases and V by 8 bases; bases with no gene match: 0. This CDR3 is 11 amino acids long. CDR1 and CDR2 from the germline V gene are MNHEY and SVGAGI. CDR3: CASGQGETQYF. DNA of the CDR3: TGTGCCAGCGGACAGGGAGAGACCCAGTACTTC.

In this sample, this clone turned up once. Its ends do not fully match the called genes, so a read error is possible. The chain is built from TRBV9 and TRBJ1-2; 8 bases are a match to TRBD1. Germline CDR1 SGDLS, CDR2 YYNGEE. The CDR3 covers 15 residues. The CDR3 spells CASSLDPGGEDGYPF. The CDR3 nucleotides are TGTGCCAGCAGCTTAGATCCAGGGGGCGAGGATGGCTACCCCTTC.